A selection of T cell receptor beta chains follows, all from one sample in a study of CD8 T cells in ankylosing spondylitis. One entry per CDR3 protein, called by TCRdb with MiXCR from the 5' RACE reads. The top ten clones hold 21% of a sample with roughly 220,000 distinct CDR3 sequences, about 10% of them seen once. Sequenced material: blood, either unsorted or a sorted T cell fraction (not recorded which). These receptors all come from a male donor with ankylosing spondylitis or in good health (not recorded which). The CDR3 runs from the conserved cysteine through the conserved F or W. D genes are given only for firm matches. Some rows mark clone size as missing; the rest say once, few, many or name a class of expanded clone.

CDR3 protein	CDR3 DNA	clone size	J gene	D gene	V gene
CAISESGTAAYEQYF	TGTGCCATCAGTGAGTCCGGGACAGCCGCCTACGAGCAGTACTTC	many	TRBJ2-7	TRBD1	TRBV10-3
CASSPMKASHKNIQYF	TGTGCCAGCAGCCCAATGAAAGCCAGCCACAAAAACATTCAGTACTTC	many	TRBJ2-4	.	TRBV7-2
CASSLGGFSGNTIYF	TGCGCCAGCAGCTTAGGGGGATTCTCTGGAAACACCATATATTTT	many	TRBJ1-3	.	TRBV5-1
CASSMRVGQYIYGYTF	TGTGCCAGTAGTATGCGTGTCGGACAGTACATCTATGGCTACACCTTC	few	TRBJ1-2	.	TRBV19
CASSLGTGSEQYF	TGCGCCAGCAGCTTGGGGACAGGAAGCGAGCAGTACTTC	.	TRBJ2-7	TRBD1	TRBV5-1
CATGLSSYNEQFF	TGTGCCACCGGATTGAGCTCCTACAATGAGCAGTTCTTC	.	TRBJ2-1	.	TRBV3-1
CASSDEIGQGYTF	TGTGCCAGCAGCGACGAGATAGGACAGGGCTACACCTTC	many	TRBJ1-2	.	TRBV12-3/TRBV12-4
CASSFGGTGWESAHLFF	TGTGCCAGCAGCTTTGGTGGTACAGGGTGGGAAAGTGCCCACCTTTTCTTT	many	TRBJ1-1	.	TRBV7-2
CASSPSPLGAGDTDTQYF	TGTGCCAGCAGCCCTTCTCCTCTTGGGGCGGGGGACACAGATACGCAGTATTTT	many	TRBJ2-3	TRBD2	TRBV7-8
CASSWDLSYEQYF	TGTGCCAGCAGTTGGGACTTATCCTACGAGCAGTACTTC	few	TRBJ2-7	.	TRBV12-3/TRBV12-4
CASSPSGDNYGYTF	TGTGCCAGCAGCCCCTCAGGTGATAACTATGGCTACACCTTC	.	TRBJ1-2	.	TRBV11-2
CASSPGLGTGLETQYF	TGTGCCAGCAGCCCCGGATTGGGGACAGGGTTGGAGACCCAGTACTTC	.	TRBJ2-5	TRBD1	TRBV5-6
CAWSVQGKLFF	TGTGCCTGGAGTGTACAGGGAAAACTGTTTTTT	.	TRBJ1-4	.	TRBV30
CASSIPTGGGEQYF	TGTGCCAGCAGCATACCGACAGGGGGCGGCGAGCAGTACTTC	many	TRBJ2-7	TRBD1	TRBV7-9
CASSLGTPLSPQGNTIYF	TGTGCCAGCAGCTTAGGGACACCTTTGTCCCCCCAGGGAAACACCATATATTTT	.	TRBJ1-3	.	TRBV7-6
CASTRNTGELFF	TGTGCCAGCACCCGGAACACCGGGGAGCTGTTTTTT	few	TRBJ2-2	.	TRBV7-6
CSALQGTNQPQHF	TGCAGTGCTCTCCAGGGGACGAATCAGCCCCAGCATTTT	many	TRBJ1-5	.	TRBV20-1
CASSLRAGGSTDTQYF	TGTGCCAGCAGCTTACGGGCGGGGGGCAGCACAGATACGCAGTATTTT	.	TRBJ2-3	TRBD2	TRBV7-3
CSARSGGANTDTQYF	TGCAGTGCTAGAAGCGGGGGGGCCAACACAGATACGCAGTATTTT	.	TRBJ2-3	TRBD2	TRBV20-1
CASRRQGQYTEAFF	TGTGCCAGCAGACGACAGGGCCAGTACACTGAAGCTTTCTTT	many	TRBJ1-1	TRBD1	TRBV6-1
CASSALAGETGELFF	TGTGCCAGCAGCGCTCTAGCGGGGGAAACCGGGGAGCTGTTTTTT	.	TRBJ2-2	TRBD2	TRBV7-2
CASIRQRNTEAFF	TGTGCCAGCATTAGACAGAGGAACACTGAAGCTTTCTTT	many	TRBJ1-1	.	TRBV2
CASSLAPGLDDEQYF	TGCGCCAGCAGCTTGGCACCTGGACTAGATGACGAGCAGTACTTC	many	TRBJ2-7	TRBD2	TRBV5-1
CASSLRPYEQYF	TGTGCCAGCAGTTTACGCCCCTACGAGCAGTACTTC	many	TRBJ2-7	.	TRBV12-3/TRBV12-4
CASSFLAGTSETQYF	TGCGCCAGCAGCTTTTTAGCGGGGACCTCCGAGACCCAGTACTTC	many	TRBJ2-5	TRBD2	TRBV5-1
CASSLQGLEQYF	TGTGCCAGCAGTCTACAGGGTCTGGAGCAGTACTTC	many	TRBJ2-7	.	TRBV25-1
CASSVDSFSGNYGYTF	TGTGCCAGCAGTGTAGACAGCTTTTCAGGGAACTATGGCTACACCTTC	many	TRBJ1-2	.	TRBV2
CASSLQDRANGYTF	TGCGCCAGCAGCTTGCAAGACAGGGCAAATGGCTACACCTTC	many	TRBJ1-2	TRBD1	TRBV5-1
CASSRQERNTIYF	TGTGCCAGCAGTCGACAGGAGCGAAACACCATATATTTT	many	TRBJ1-3	.	TRBV3-1
CSAYGQGTNYGYTF	TGCAGTGCTTACGGACAGGGCACTAACTATGGCTACACCTTC	many	TRBJ1-2	TRBD1	TRBV20-1
CASSRTGNNQPQHF	TGTGCCAGCAGCCGTACAGGTAACAATCAGCCCCAGCATTTT	.	TRBJ1-5	.	TRBV11-2
CASSALGGGPTDTQYF	TGTGCCAGCAGTGCCCTCGGCGGGGGGCCCACAGATACGCAGTATTTT	.	TRBJ2-3	TRBD2	TRBV25-1
CASSRENNEKLFF	TGTGCCAGCAGCAGGGAAAATAATGAAAAACTGTTTTTT	many	TRBJ1-4	.	TRBV2
CASNRDGRWNTIYF	TGTGCCAGCAACCGGGACGGTCGGTGGAACACCATATATTTT	many	TRBJ1-3	.	TRBV6-1
CASSNPGTDYEQYF	TGTGCCAGCAGTAACCCGGGGACAGACTACGAGCAGTACTTC	many	TRBJ2-7	TRBD1	TRBV12-3/TRBV12-4
CASSLVGGTGGSTDTQYF	TGTGCCAGCAGCTTAGTTGGAGGGACAGGGGGCAGCACAGATACGCAGTATTTT	few	TRBJ2-3	TRBD1	TRBV11-2
CSVEDPDRGPYEQYF	TGCAGCGTTGAAGACCCGGACAGGGGCCCCTACGAGCAGTACTTC	.	TRBJ2-7	TRBD1	TRBV29-1
CASSRLGAGTQYF	TGTGCCAGCAGCCGATTGGGGGCGGGTACGCAGTATTTT	.	TRBJ2-3	.	TRBV3-1
CASSLGGRGTQYF	TGTGCCAGCAGTTTAGGGGGGAGGGGAACCCAGTACTTC	many	TRBJ2-5	TRBD2	TRBV12-3/TRBV12-4
CASSLNAGLNEQFF	TGCGCCAGCAGCCTTAATGCAGGGTTGAATGAGCAGTTCTTC	many	TRBJ2-1	.	TRBV5-1
CATSRDAGELEKLFF	TGTGCCACCAGCAGAGATGCGGGAGAACTCGAAAAACTGTTTTTT	many	TRBJ1-4	.	TRBV15
CASKENTEAFF	TGCGCCAGCAAGGAGAACACTGAAGCTTTCTTT	.	TRBJ1-1	.	TRBV5-1
CASSPGQINSPLHF	TGCGCCAGCAGCCCGGGACAGATTAATTCACCCCTCCACTTT	many	TRBJ1-6	TRBD1	TRBV5-1
CAISTVPGAQNYGYTF	TGTGCCATCAGTACGGTTCCGGGGGCCCAAAACTATGGCTACACCTTC	many	TRBJ1-2	.	TRBV10-3
CASSVIRGDTDTQYF	TGTGCCAGCAGTGTTATCCGGGGGGACACAGATACGCAGTATTTT	.	TRBJ2-3	TRBD2	TRBV2
CASSLVDRAYGYTF	TGTGCCAGCAGCTTAGTCGACAGGGCCTATGGCTACACCTTC	.	TRBJ1-2	TRBD1	TRBV7-8
CASSYPGQGVVDGNQPQHF	TGTGCCAGCAGTTACCCTGGACAGGGGGTGGTTGACGGCAATCAGCCCCAGCATTTT	many	TRBJ1-5	TRBD1	TRBV6-5
CASSFDSHYGYTF	TGCGCCAGCAGCTTCGACAGCCACTATGGCTACACCTTC	many	TRBJ1-2	.	TRBV5-1
CASSSRPGADEQYF	TGTGCCAGCTCATCCCGGCCAGGGGCTGACGAGCAGTACTTC	few	TRBJ2-7	.	TRBV18
CASSPAYPDYEQYF	TGTGCCAGCAGCCCAGCTTACCCAGACTACGAGCAGTACTTC	many	TRBJ2-7	.	TRBV7-8
CASRDWGSSNSPLHF	TGTGCCAGCCGGGATTGGGGTAGCTCGAATTCACCCCTCCACTTT	many	TRBJ1-6	.	TRBV6-2/TRBV6-3
CSVRTSGGARDTQYF	TGCAGCGTACGAACTAGCGGGGGGGCGAGGGATACGCAGTATTTT	many	TRBJ2-3	TRBD2	TRBV29-1
CSVREGVNSYEQYF	TGCAGCGTAAGGGAGGGGGTGAACTCCTACGAGCAGTACTTC	many	TRBJ2-7	.	TRBV29-1
CASSLGRGLGNNEQFF	TGTGCCAGCAGCTTAGGGAGAGGTCTCGGGAACAATGAGCAGTTCTTC	many	TRBJ2-1	.	TRBV7-6
CSARDGASPQETQYF	TGCAGTGCTAGAGATGGGGCTAGCCCCCAAGAGACCCAGTACTTC	few	TRBJ2-5	.	TRBV20-1
CASSTPGAVNTEAFF	TGTGCCAGCAGTACACCAGGGGCGGTGAACACTGAAGCTTTCTTT	few	TRBJ1-1	.	TRBV12-3/TRBV12-4
CASSRAGRSYNEQFF	TGTGCCAGCAGTAGAGCGGGACGGTCCTACAATGAGCAGTTCTTC	many	TRBJ2-1	TRBD2	TRBV5-6
CSATRPGRQETQYF	TGCAGTGCTACCCGCCCGGGCCGCCAAGAGACCCAGTACTTC	many	TRBJ2-5	.	TRBV20-1
CASSPTGTYYSNQPQHF	TGTGCCAGCAGTCCTACCGGGACCTACTATAGCAATCAGCCCCAGCATTTT	many	TRBJ1-5	.	TRBV27
CASSLDGRYEQYF	TGTGCCAGCAGCTTAGATGGTCGGTACGAGCAGTACTTC	many	TRBJ2-7	.	TRBV7-2